Shown below are 24 T cell receptor beta chains from a single sample sequenced in a study of tissue T cells after allogeneic stem cell transplantation. This sample's time point: mouse harvest day 14 after allogeneic transplant. Mouse grafts combined 10^7 T-cell-depleted bone marrow cells with 10^6 splenic CD5+ T cells. The repertoire was sequenced with immunoSEQ multiplex PCR; TCRdb's copy has only in-frame clones and lacks some. The data show approximately 9,000 clones, with roughly a third seen just once and 4% to 5.5% held by the top ten. Sequenced sample: skin. The receptors were gathered from a female BALB/c mouse given C57BL/6 T cells with graft-versus-host disease after an allogeneic hematopoietic cell transplant.

Of note for this clone: The listed genes are named as in mouse. The read comes to an end 1 residue before the CDR3 does, leaving the germline J gene to fill in the end. The rearrangement joins TRBV26 to TRBJ1-3, with TRBD1 identical over 8 bases. J gave up 4 bases and V 6 bases, and 5 bases lay outside the gene matches. Germline values: CDR1 KGHPV, CDR2 FQNQEV (reference sequence). CDR3 length: 14 residues. CDR3 sequence reads: CASSPTGEGNTLYF. The CDR3 DNA, read in part, is TGTGCCAGCAGCCCGACAGGGGAAGGAAATACGCTCTAT. Full variable domain (remainder filled in from reference TRBV26 and TRBJ1-3): NSKVIQTPRYLVKGQGQKAKMRCIPEKGHPVVFWYQQNKNNEFKFLINFQNQEVLQQIDMTEKRFSAECPSNSPCSLEIQSSEAGDSALYLCASSPTGEGNTLYFGEGSRLIVV.

Worth noting for this clone: Gene names denote mouse genes. The CDR3 extends 1 residue past the end of the read, so its final part is completed from the germline J gene. This sequence joins TRBV23 and TRBJ2-4; TRBD2 is taken as the D call from the table, unchecked against the DNA. CDR3 size: 17 residues. Germline CDR1 reads KGHTA; CDR2 reads FQNQQP. CDR3 DNA, as far as it was read: TGCTCCAGCAGTCAACGGGGACTGGGGGGAAGTCAAAACACCTTGTAC. This translates into CSSSQRGLGGSQNTLY. Given in full, the CDR3 is CSSSQRGLGGSQNTLYF.

With regard to this clone: Genes and germline are mouse. Read data end 1 residue before the CDR3 end; the end is taken from the germline J gene. The V and J genes are TRBV26 and TRBJ2-4; the D gene is possibly TRBD1 (6 bases). V lost 2 bases and J 0 bases, leaving 9 bases between the germline ends. The CDR3 contains 15 residues. CDR1 is KGHPV and CDR2 is FQNQEV in the germline V gene (reference sequence). The sequenced part of the CDR3 DNA is TGTGCCAGCAGTCTGAACAGGGCTAGTCAAAACACCTTGTAC. This sequence encodes CASSLNRASQNTLY. Given in full, the CDR3 is CASSLNRASQNTLYF.

Concerning this clone: Gene names are mouse gene names. The read finishes 1 residue shy of the CDR3 end, and the germline J gene is used to complete it. This chain connects TRBV26 to TRBJ1-4; D call uncertain. Trimming took 3 bases from V and 2 from J, leaving 4 bases between them. Germline CDR1 reads KGHPV; CDR2 reads FQNQEV (reference sequence). The CDR3 has 13 residues. CDR3 bases read: TGTGCCAGCAGTCTTCCATCCAACGAAAGATTATTT. It specifies CASSLPSNERLF. The complete CDR3 sequence is CASSLPSNERLFF.

This clone was counted between two and nine times. Here the gene names and germline are mouse. The sequence runs out 1 residue before the end of the CDR3; the remainder is reconstructed from the germline J gene. This sample includes further DNA sequences coding for the same CDR3. The J gene is TRBJ2-5, the V gene TRBV26, with D uncertain. In germline, CDR1 is KGHPV, CDR2 FQNQEV (reference sequence). Trimming removed 2 bases from V and 2 bases from J, with 5 bases in between. The CDR3 is made up of 13 amino acids. This CDR3 reads CASSLVGQDTQYF. The part of the CDR3 DNA that was read is TGTGCCAGCAGTCTGGTGGGCCAAGACACCCAGTAC.

Concerning this clone itself: Gene names and germline match the mouse. The sequence runs out 1 residue before the end of the CDR3; the remainder is reconstructed from the germline J gene. The J gene is TRBJ2-5, the V gene TRBV26; D assignment may be TRBD1 or TRBD2 (5 bases each). With 6 bases removed from V and 2 bases from J, the gap between germline ends came to 9 bases. The germline V gene encodes CDR1 KGHPV and CDR2 FQNQEV (reference sequence). The CDR3 has 13 amino acids. Partial CDR3 DNA: TGTGCCAGCAGCCACGGGGGCCAAGACACCCAGTAC. Translation: CASSHGGQDTQY. The entire CDR3 reads CASSHGGQDTQYF.

Turning to this clone: All gene names here are mouse names. The CDR3 is cut off 1 residue early in the read; its end comes from the germline J gene. The rearrangement joins TRBV3 to TRBJ1-2; TRBD1 agrees at 11 bases. Germline V gene sequence: CDR1 SNHLY, CDR2 FYNGKV (reference sequence). J was trimmed by 4 bases and V by 4 bases; bases with no gene match: 2. The CDR3 has 14 residues. The CDR3 bases that were read are TGTGCCAGCAGCTCGGGGACAGGGGGCTCCGACTACACC. This sequence encodes CASSSGTGGSDYT. In full, the CDR3 is CASSSGTGGSDYTF.

This clone qualifies as medium-sized. Gene names are mouse gene names. The read falls 1 residue short of the CDR3 end, and the missing part is taken from the germline J gene. This rearrangement joins TRBV16 to TRBJ1-1; TRBD1 matches 8 bases. This CDR3 has 15 residues. Germline-derived CDR1 and CDR2 are SGHSA and FRNQAP. V dropped 0 bases and J dropped 4; count of bases not matched to a gene: 4. Partial CDR3 DNA: TGTGCAAGCAGCTTAGATACAGGGGGGGGCACAGAAGTCTTC. It is translated as CASSLDTGGGTEVF. The whole CDR3 sequence is CASSLDTGGGTEVFF.

About this clone itself: The genes are named according to mouse. The read falls 1 residue short of the CDR3 end, and the missing part is taken from the germline J gene. Within the sample, other DNA sequences also encode this same CDR3. The J gene is TRBJ2-4, the V gene TRBV26, with D possibly being TRBD1 (6 bases). Trimming removed 3 bases at V and 4 bases at J, with 8 bases between. CDR1 and CDR2 (germline): KGHPV, FQNQEV (reference sequence). The CDR3 has 13 amino acids. Here the CDR3 reads CASSLGQKNTLYF. Partial CDR3 DNA: TGTGCCAGCAGTCTAGGACAGAAAAACACCTTGTAC.

A remark on this clone: Mouse gene names and germline throughout. The observed sequence ends 1 residue before the CDR3 terminus, with the missing tail filled in from the germline J gene. The V gene is TRBV19, the J gene TRBJ2-4, with 10 bases fitting TRBD2. The V gene end was trimmed by 3 bases and the J gene end by 0 bases; junction bases not matched to a gene: 1. Per the germline V gene, CDR1 is FNHDT and CDR2 is SITEND (reference sequence). The CDR3 length is 15 residues. Incomplete CDR3 DNA: TGTGCCAGCAGTAGGGACTGGGGTAGTCAAAACACCTTGTAC. Its protein product is CASSRDWGSQNTLY. The CDR3 as a whole reads CASSRDWGSQNTLYF.

About this clone itself: A clone one base away is much larger, so this may be a read error. The genes are named according to mouse. The read ends 1 residue before the CDR3 terminus; that terminus is restored from the germline J gene. This rearrangement joins TRBV26 to TRBJ2-7, with 9 bases lining up with TRBD2. This CDR3 is built from 13 residues. Germline loops: CDR1 KGHPV, CDR2 FQNQEV (reference sequence). The DNA read from the CDR3 is TGTGCCCGCAGTCTGAACTGGGGGGCTGAACAGTAC. This encodes CARSLNWGAEQY. The whole CDR3 protein reads CARSLNWGAEQYF.

About this clone itself: Each gene name is a mouse one. The read stops 1 residue short of the end of the CDR3; the missing end is completed from the germline J gene. The chain uses TRBV26 and TRBJ1-4; 9 positions match TRBD1. The J segment lost 9 bases and the V segment lost 5 bases, leaving 7 bases of the junction unmatched. Germline assignment: CDR1 KGHPV and CDR2 FQNQEV (reference sequence). The CDR3 has 14 residues. The DNA read from the CDR3 is TGTGCCAGCAGTTTGGACAGGGGAGGCAAAAGATTATTT. It is translated as CASSLDRGGKRLF. The CDR3 reads in full as CASSLDRGGKRLFF.

Note on this clone: The gene symbols are mouse symbols. The read is 1 residue too short to cover the CDR3 end, so that end is filled in from the germline J gene. This chain connects TRBV12-2 to TRBJ2-4; perhaps TRBD2 as D (5 bases). The germline V gene has CDR1 SGHLS and CDR2 HYDKME. The V gene lost 1 base and the J gene lost 3 bases, with 10 bases spanning the gap. This CDR3 is 14 amino acids long. The CDR3 reads CASSLLEDQNTLYF. CDR3 DNA (partial): TGTGCCAGCTCTCTACTGGAAGACCAAAACACCTTGTAC. Drawing the rest from reference TRBV12-2 and TRBJ2-4, the complete variable domain is NSGVVQSPRYIIKGKGERSILKCIPISGHLSVAWYQQTQGQELKFFIQHYDKMERDKGNLPSRFSVQQFDDYHSEMNMSALELEDSAVYFCASSLLEDQNTLYFGAGTRLSVL.

By share, this clone ranks as medium-sized. The genes are named according to mouse. The read is 1 residue too short to cover the CDR3 end, so that end is filled in from the germline J gene. Other DNA variants within this sample encode the same CDR3. The chain combines TRBV26 with TRBJ2-7, with 9 bases that match TRBD2. Germline lookup yields CDR1 KGHPV and CDR2 FQNQEV (reference sequence). This CDR3 spans 13 amino acids. Trimming removed 1 base from V and 6 bases from J; junction bases left unmatched: 1. CDR3 bases read: TGTGCCAGCAGTCTGTTGGGGGGGCGTGAACAGTAC. Translated, it gives CASSLLGGREQY. The whole CDR3 is CASSLLGGREQYF.

As for this clone: Gene names refer to mouse genes. The read ends 1 residue before the CDR3 terminus; that terminus is restored from the germline J gene. The rearrangement uses TRBV3 and TRBJ2-7; no definite D call. The germline V gene encodes CDR1 SNHLY and CDR2 FYNGKV (reference sequence). Between the trimmed V and J ends, which lost 0 bases and 3 bases, there was a span of 6 bases. The CDR3 loop spans 13 amino acids. The CDR3 bases that were read are TGTGCCAGCAGCTTAGCGATCAGCTATGAACAGTAC. It yields the protein CASSLAISYEQY. The whole CDR3 sequence is CASSLAISYEQYF.

This clone is medium-sized in the sample. These gene names are mouse names. The sequence runs out 1 residue before the end of the CDR3; the remainder is reconstructed from the germline J gene. The V call is TRBV26, the J call TRBJ2-1, with a weak D call TRBD1 (6 bases). Germline V gives CDR1 KGHPV, CDR2 FQNQEV (reference sequence). The CDR3 length is 15 residues. Trimming stripped 3 bases from V and 0 bases from J, with 9 bases between. CDR3: CASSLGTYNYAEQFF. Incomplete CDR3 DNA: TGTGCCAGCAGTCTCGGGACATATAACTATGCTGAGCAGTTC.

A remark on this clone: All gene names here are mouse names. The read ends 1 residue shy of where the CDR3 ends; the end is completed using the germline J gene. J is TRBJ2-2 and V is TRBV5; no clear D gene. Between the trimmed V and J ends, which lost 1 base and 1 base, there was a span of 4 bases. The germline gives CDR1 LGHNA, CDR2 YNLKQL (reference sequence). The CDR3 loop spans 14 amino acids. The CDR3 protein is CASSQAENTGQLYF. CDR3 DNA (partial): TGTGCCAGCAGCCAAGCAGAAAACACCGGGCAGCTCTAC.

With regard to this clone: Mouse gene names apply. The read ends 1 residue shy of where the CDR3 ends; the end is completed using the germline J gene. V is TRBV31 and J is TRBJ2-3; D is uncertain. V was trimmed by 8 bases and J by 0 bases, leaving 6 bases between them. CDR1 is GKSSPN and CDR2 is SITVG in the germline V gene. This CDR3 spans 11 amino acids. The CDR3 region is CAGSSAETLYF. The part of the CDR3 DNA that was read is TGTGCCGGCTCTAGTGCAGAAACGCTGTAT.

In its sample, this clone is medium-sized. Mouse gene names apply. Partial CDR3 DNA: TGTGCCAGCAGTGACAATTCTGGAAATACGCTCTAT. This encodes CASSDNSGNTLY. The full-length CDR3 reads as CASSDNSGNTLYF. J is TRBJ1-3 and V is TRBV26; D ambiguous. With the read ending 1 residue before the CDR3 end, the germline J gene is used to fill in that end. CDR3 size: 13 residues. V was cut by 5 bases and J by 0 bases, with 5 bases left in between. From germline, CDR1 is KGHPV and CDR2 FQNQEV (reference sequence).

Note on this clone: Mouse gene names apply. Read data end 1 residue before the CDR3 end; the end is taken from the germline J gene. The chain links TRBV12-2 to TRBJ2-7, with D perhaps being TRBD1 or TRBD2 (5 bases each). CDR1 is SGHLS, CDR2 HYDKME, per germline. Between the trimmed V and J ends, which lost 1 base and 9 bases, there was a span of 12 bases. CDR3 length: 12 amino acids. CDR3 region: CASSLAGPGQYF. The CDR3 bases that were read are TGTGCCAGCTCTCTGGCGGGGCCTGGACAGTAC.

Details on this clone: Gene names are the mouse ones. The read ends 1 residue shy of where the CDR3 ends; the end is completed using the germline J gene. The chain uses TRBV23 and TRBJ2-2; the table's D call, TRBD1, has no DNA check behind it. The CDR3 is 15 residues long. Germline values: CDR1 KGHTA, CDR2 FQNQQP. The CDR3 reads CSSTPAGGHTGQLYF. The CDR3 DNA, read in part, is TGCTCCAGCACCCCGGCAGGGGGCCACACCGGGCAGCTCTAC.

Concerning this clone: Genes and germline come from the mouse. The read halts 1 residue ahead of the CDR3 end, with the missing end drawn from the germline J gene. The V gene is TRBV12-1, the J gene TRBJ2-7, with TRBD2 identical over 9 bases. The length of the CDR3 is 15 residues. V lost 0 bases, J lost 0 bases, and 2 bases stayed unmatched. Germline CDR1 is SGHSN and CDR2 is HYEKVE. Here the CDR3 reads CASSLVWGGSYEQYF. The sequenced CDR3 bases are TGTGCCAGCTCTCTCGTCTGGGGGGGCTCCTATGAACAGTAC. Based on the CDR3 plus reference TRBV12-1 and TRBJ2-7, the full variable domain is DSGVVQSPRHIIKEKGGRSVLTCIPISGHSNVVWYQQTLGKELKFLIQHYEKVERDKGFLPSRFSVQQFDDYHSEMNMSALELEDSAMYFCASSLVWGGSYEQYFGPGTRLTVL.

In the case of this clone: A clone one base away is much larger, so this may be a read error. The genes are named according to mouse. The read comes to an end 1 residue before the CDR3 does, leaving the germline J gene to fill in the end. This chain joins TRBV3 and TRBJ1-3; D ambiguous. The CDR3 is 14 amino acids. Per the germline V gene, CDR1 is SNHLY and CDR2 is FYNGKV (reference sequence). Trimming shortened V by 5 bases and J by 0 bases, and 8 bases separated the two germline ends. The sequenced CDR3 bases are TGTGCCAGCAGCCCGACATATTCTGGAAATACGCTCTAT. The encoded protein is CASSPTYSGNTLY. From start to end, the CDR3 is CASSPTYSGNTLYF.

About this clone itself: Gene and germline names: mouse. Coverage ceases 1 residue before the CDR3 finishes, and the germline J gene fills in the end. The chain carries TRBV31 and TRBJ1-4; D might be TRBD1 (5 bases). The CDR3 is made up of 14 amino acids. Trimming shortened V by 0 bases and J by 0 bases, and 5 bases separated the two germline ends. In germline, CDR1 is GKSSPN, CDR2 SITVG. The CDR3 region is CAWSLGVSNERLFF. The covered CDR3 bases are TGTGCCTGGAGTCTGGGGGTTTCCAACGAAAGATTATTT.